The table lists the clone carrying this T cell receptor (beta chain) with many counts. Its antigen is still unknown. This sample was taken from a study of radiotherapy plus CTLA-4 blockade in lung cancer. In the study overall: Among all patients, approximately 17% showed objective responses, while about 30% had disease control. Study-wide results and caveats: How blood T cell clones changed early, along with interferon-beta, reportedly forecast response best. Among blood TCR repertoires after radiotherapy plus ipilimumab, tumor-derived clones expanded.

Sequenced by immunoSEQ multiplex PCR; TCRdb stores in-frame clones only, minus some. The sample has about 60,000 clones; 75% to 85% are singletons. This CDR3 is built from 14 residues. CDR1 and CDR2 from the germline V gene are MNHNY and SVGAGI (reference sequence). Trimming took 7 bases from V and 3 from J, leaving 15 bases between them. This chain links TRBV6-6 with TRBJ1-1, with D uncertain. This clonotype was obtained from a human donor with non-small cell lung cancer who had a partial response to radiotherapy plus ipilimumab. The specimen comprised peripheral blood, sampled from a patient treated with radiotherapy plus ipilimumab. CDR3 nucleotides: TGTGCCAGCACTTCCACCGGCGGGTACACTGAAGCTTTCTTT. It encodes CASTSTGGYTEAFF.